The 17 T cell receptor beta chains presented below share a single source sample, sequenced in a study of OX40 agonist ivuxolimab in advanced cancers. TCRdb's copy holds only in-frame clones and misses some; the assay was immunoSEQ multiplex PCR. The repertoire consists of about 58,000 clones, with approximately 86% occurring once and the leading ten covering about 1%. Specimen: CD4+ or CD8+ T cells sorted from blood, collected in a trial of the OX40 agonist ivuxolimab. The receptor set was obtained from an adult with an advanced solid tumor such as melanoma, head and neck, liver or kidney cancer.

The chain recombines TRBV6-5 with TRBJ1-1, with D maybe TRBD1 (5 bases). Between the trimmed V and J ends, which lost 0 bases and 5 bases, there was a span of 16 bases. The CDR3 is 16 amino acids. Germline CDR1 reads MNHEY; CDR2 reads SVGAGI. The CDR3 loop is CASSYSGPGRYTEAFF. For the CDR3, the DNA is TGTGCCAGCAGTTACTCGGGACCGGGGCGGTATACTGAAGCTTTCTTT.

The sample holds one count of this clone. The rearrangement joins TRBV5-1 to TRBJ2-2; tentatively, D is TRBD2 (6 bases). V shed 4 bases and J shed 6 bases, with 22 bases lying between them. The CDR3 spans 17 residues. Germline lookup yields CDR1 SGHRS and CDR2 YFSETQ. Here the CDR3 reads CASSLPPVEGRPGELFF. The CDR3 region has the DNA TGCGCCAGCAGCCTCCCCCCTGTGGAGGGACGGCCCGGGGAGCTGTTTTTT.

This clone turned up a few times. The J gene is TRBJ2-1, the V gene TRBV10-3; tentatively, D is TRBD1 (6 bases). CDR1 ENHRY and CDR2 SYGVKD come from the germline V gene. Trimming left V 0 bases short and J 6 bases short, with 12 bases between. This CDR3 contains 15 residues. CDR3 region: CAISESGQGSNEQFF. The CDR3, as DNA: TGTGCCATCAGTGAGTCTGGCCAGGGGAGCAATGAGCAGTTCTTC.

The rearrangement links TRBV5-1 to TRBJ2-2, with D unclear. This CDR3 comprises 14 residues. The germline V and J ends were trimmed by 0 bases and 1 base, with 4 bases remaining between them. CDR1 and CDR2 (germline): SGHRS, YFSETQ. The CDR3 DNA is TGCGCCAGCAGCTTGGTTCTGAACACCGGGGAGCTGTTTTTT. It specifies CASSLVLNTGELFF.

The chain couples TRBV18 to TRBJ1-2; D is unclear. CDR1 is KGHSH, CDR2 LQKENI, per germline. The V end was cut by 0 bases, the J end by 3 bases, with 17 bases between. This CDR3 has 17 amino acids. In nucleotides, the CDR3 is TGTGCCAGCTCACCACCGATAAGGATAGGGTCAGACTATGGCTACACCTTC. Translation gives CASSPPIRIGSDYGYTF.

This clone was counted a single time. The genes are TRBV29-1 and TRBJ1-5; the D is unclear. V lost 5 bases and J 3 bases, leaving 14 bases between the germline ends. Germline V gene sequence: CDR1 SQVTM, CDR2 ANQGSEA. This CDR3 comprises 14 residues. The CDR3 here is CSVTLGGTNQPQHF. The CDR3 DNA reads TGCAGCGTTACCCTCGGCGGAACCAATCAGCCCCAGCATTTT.

The chain is built from TRBV28 and TRBJ1-5; D not certain. The germline V gene encodes CDR1 MDHEN and CDR2 SYDVKM. The V and J ends lost 8 bases and 10 bases respectively, with 18 bases between them. The length of the CDR3 is 13 residues. This CDR3 reads CASRLQVNRPQHF. In DNA, the CDR3 is TGTGCCAGCCGACTTCAGGTTAATCGACCCCAGCATTTT.

The chain links TRBV2 to TRBJ1-1; D is unresolved. Germline assignment: CDR1 SNHLY and CDR2 FYNNEI. V lost 7 bases to trimming and J lost 2 bases, with 14 bases between them. The CDR3 runs 14 residues. CDR3 in amino acids: CASTELVPNTEAFF. The CDR3 DNA sequence: TGTGCCAGCACCGAACTTGTACCTAACACTGAAGCTTTCTTT.

The CDR3 DNA sequence: TGCGCCAGCAGCTTGTACTTAACCACCGAGCAGTTCTTC. This codes for CASSLYLTTEQFF. The chain is built from TRBV5-1 and TRBJ2-1; D unresolved. Trimming pared 1 base from V and 10 bases from J, leaving 12 bases between. This CDR3 is 13 amino acids long. CDR1 SGHRS and CDR2 YFSETQ come from the germline V gene.

This clone is medium-sized by share. The chain has TRBV6-5 and TRBJ2-3, with TRBD2 as a possible D gene (7 bases). The CDR3 totals 15 residues. The ends were cut back, 6 bases at V and 1 base at J, with 14 bases in the middle. Germline V gene sequence: CDR1 MNHEY, CDR2 SVGAGI. The CDR3 sequence: CASRSGAGGTDTQYF. The CDR3 DNA reads as TGTGCCAGCAGATCAGGGGCGGGGGGCACAGATACGCAGTATTTT.

V and J are TRBV18 and TRBJ2-2; 8 bases are shared with TRBD1. This CDR3 has 18 amino acids. The trim removed 1 base at V and 2 bases at J, leaving 9 bases unmatched. CDR1 KGHSH and CDR2 LQKENI come from the germline V gene. CDR3 in amino acids: CASSPLTGTGINTGELFF. CDR3 coding DNA: TGTGCCAGCTCACCACTGACTGGGACAGGAATCAACACCGGGGAGCTGTTTTTT.

The V gene is TRBV5-1, the J gene TRBJ1-6, with D possibly TRBD1 on 5 matching bases. The CDR3 contains 17 residues. Germline CDR1 is SGHRS and CDR2 is YFSETQ. V dropped 3 bases and J dropped 0 bases, with 13 bases sitting between them. Here the CDR3 reads CASSYAGRSSYNSPLHF. CDR3 DNA sequence: TGCGCCAGCAGCTATGCAGGGAGAAGCTCCTATAATTCACCCCTCCACTTT.

The rearrangement uses TRBV2 and TRBJ1-1; D uncertain. The V end was cut by 10 bases, the J end by 0 bases, with 12 bases between. The germline V gene encodes CDR1 SNHLY and CDR2 FYNNEI. The length of the CDR3 is 13 residues. DNA for the CDR3: TGTGCCACCTACGGGCGGGTGAACACTGAAGCTTTCTTT. This encodes CATYGRVNTEAFF.

The chain employs TRBV7-9 and TRBJ2-4, with 9 bases lining up with TRBD1. The CDR3 contains 14 residues. The germline V gene encodes CDR1 SEHNR and CDR2 FQNEAQ (reference sequence). After removal of 6 bases from V and 7 bases from J, the junction contained 7 bases not matched to a gene. The CDR3 coding sequence is TGTGCCAGCAGTATAGGACAGGGGAGGAACATTCAGTACTTC. Protein product: CASSIGQGRNIQYF.

The V and J genes are TRBV11-2 and TRBJ1-1; D call uncertain. This CDR3 is 12 amino acids long. Germline V lookup: CDR1 SGHAT, CDR2 FQNNGV. The V end lost 1 base, the J end lost 4 bases, and 4 bases lay between the germline ends. The CDR3 reads CASSLVGTEAFF. In nucleotides, the CDR3 is TGTGCCAGCAGCTTAGTGGGCACTGAAGCTTTCTTT.

J is TRBJ2-7 and V is TRBV4-1; 8 bases are a match to TRBD2. Germline CDR1 MGHRA, CDR2 YSYEKL. The J segment lost 4 bases and the V segment lost 5 bases, leaving 7 bases of the junction unmatched. The CDR3 extends over 14 amino acids. The CDR3: CASSYPGGRYEQYF. The CDR3 nucleotides are TGCGCCAGCAGCTACCCGGGGGGGAGATACGAGCAGTACTTC.

V and J are TRBV25-1 and TRBJ2-5; 9 bases line up with TRBD1. Germline trimming cut 4 bases from V and 13 bases from J; bases unmatched to any gene: 7. The CDR3 is 12 residues long. From germline, CDR1 is MGHDK and CDR2 SYGVNS. The CDR3 protein is CASSGTRQGVYF. DNA of the CDR3: TGTGCCAGCAGTGGAACTAGACAGGGGGTGTACTTC.